This T cell receptor (beta chain) is drawn from a study of T cells after yellow fever vaccination. Study as a whole: Low-cell-number fractions were prepared with SMART-Seq v4 Ultra Low Input. Study findings and constraints: Abundant clonotypes from the bulk population could have been carried over as contaminants into FACS-sorted repertoires. A weaker but faster secondary response was observed, peaking on day 5 versus 15.

With 0 bases clipped from V and 4 bases from J, the junction kept 4 bases outside the gene matches. The CDR3 is 15 residues long. Template switching with 5'RACE generated the TCR cDNA and added a universal primer site and UMIs. Each CDR3 protein is one row after TCRdb ran MiXCR on the 5' RACE reads. This table holds roughly 100,000 distinct CDR3 sequences, 8.9% found once. This TCR was sampled from a young man who received the YFV17D yellow fever vaccine. The rearrangement joins TRBV12-3 or TRBV12-4 to TRBJ2-7; 9 nucleotides agree with TRBD1. Sequencing used CD8+ T cells not binding an NS4B(214-222) dextramer, sorted from PBMCs, obtained around 14 days after the first yellow fever vaccination. The CDR3 DNA follows: TGTGCCAGCAGTTTAGCGGACAGGGGTGGGTACGAGCAGTACTTC. As protein: CASSLADRGGYEQYF.